What follows are 31 T cell receptor beta chains derived from one specimen sequenced in a study of blood T cell repertoires in COVID-19. TCRdb's copy holds only in-frame clones and misses some; the assay was immunoSEQ multiplex PCR. The table has under 150,000 clones, around four fifths seen once. The specimen sequenced was peripheral blood. The origin of the receptors is a man aged 80 or over with active or convalescent COVID-19.

The chain recombines TRBV6-5 with TRBJ1-6; D possibly corresponds to TRBD1 (5 bases). From germline, CDR1 is MNHEY and CDR2 SVGAGI. CDR3 length: 14 residues. V lost 6 bases and J lost 3, with 9 bases in between. CDR3 sequence reads: CASSMTDYNSPLHF. Here the CDR3 DNA reads TGTGCCAGCAGCATGACAGACTATAATTCACCCCTCCACTTT.

The V gene is TRBV9, the J gene TRBJ1-3; unclear D gene. V lost 4 bases and J lost 4, with 12 bases in between. The CDR3 is 14 residues long. Germline CDR1 reads SGDLS; CDR2 reads YYNGEE. The DNA for the CDR3 is TGTGCCAGCAGCCCCCTACGCGAGGGAAACACCATATATTTT. Protein sequence: CASSPLREGNTIYF.

This clone has a handful of counts. V and J are TRBV6-5 and TRBJ1-2; tentative D call: TRBD1 (5 bases). V was shortened by 7 bases and J by 7 bases, with 13 bases between the two germline ends. This CDR3 region has 12 residues. Germline V gene lookup returns CDR1 MNHEY and CDR2 SVGAGI. CDR3 sequence (DNA): TGTGCCAGCAAAAAAGACAGCTTTGGCTACACCTTC. Translation: CASKKDSFGYTF.

In its sample, this clone was seen a few times. This sequence joins TRBV30 and TRBJ1-4, with TRBD1 identical over 8 bases. Germline V gene data show CDR1 as GTSNPN and CDR2 as SVGIG (reference sequence). The CDR3 has 13 amino acids. With 2 bases clipped from V and 6 bases from J, the junction kept 2 bases outside the gene matches. The CDR3 is CAWSLGQDEKLFF. The CDR3 DNA is TGTGCCTGGAGTTTGGGACAGGATGAAAAACTGTTTTTT. Looking up the rest from reference TRBV30 and TRBJ1-4 gives the full variable domain: SQTIHQWPATLVQPVGSPLSLECTVEGTSNPNLYWYRQAAGRGLQLLFYSVGIGQISSEVPQNLSASRPQDRQFILSSKKLLLSDSGFYLCAWSLGQDEKLFFGSGTQLSVL.

Here the CDR3 reads CASSCIGRGTNSPLHF. The DNA for the CDR3 is TGTGCCAGCAGCTGTATTGGACGGGGGACTAATTCACCCCTCCACTTT. The chain couples TRBV7-6 to TRBJ1-6; possibly TRBD1 for D (5 bases). Trimming shortened V by 4 bases and J by 6 bases, and 16 bases separated the two germline ends. Germline V gene data show CDR1 as SGHVS and CDR2 as FNYEAQ. This CDR3 spans 16 amino acids.

The rearrangement joins TRBV7-3 to TRBJ2-2; D unclear. Deletions cut 6 bases from V and 3 bases from J, with 5 bases between. The length of the CDR3 is 12 residues. Germline V lookup: CDR1 SGHTA, CDR2 FQGTGA. The CDR3 loop is CASREYTGELFF. DNA for the CDR3: TGTGCCAGCAGGGAGTACACCGGGGAGCTGTTTTTT.

This rearrangement joins TRBV5-5 to TRBJ2-5; D is possibly TRBD1 (5 bases). The CDR3 is made up of 14 amino acids. Trimming removed 4 bases at V and 4 bases at J, with 14 bases between. Germline CDR1 SGHKS, CDR2 YYEKEE (reference sequence). In nucleotides, the CDR3 is TGTGCCAGCAGCCCCATTGGGGCTGGAGAGACCCAGTACTTC. Translating it yields CASSPIGAGETQYF.

The rearrangement uses TRBV6-6 and TRBJ1-2; 7 bases align to TRBD1. Unmatched junction bases numbered 4, after V lost 2 bases and J lost 4 bases. The CDR3 extends over 14 amino acids. The germline gives CDR1 MNHNY, CDR2 SVGAGI (reference sequence). The CDR3 loop reads CASSYDRDLYGYTF. CDR3 coding DNA: TGTGCCAGCAGTTACGACAGGGACCTCTATGGCTACACCTTC.

This clone was observed a single time. The CDR3 DNA reads TGTGCCAGCCATGTCTCCCAGGGCACCGGGGAGCTGTTTTTT. Amino acids: CASHVSQGTGELFF. The rearrangement joins TRBV11-2 to TRBJ2-2, with a weak D call TRBD1 (5 bases). Looked up from germline, CDR1 is SGHAT and CDR2 is FQNNGV. Trimming removed 8 bases at V and 4 bases at J, with 14 bases between. This CDR3 has 14 residues.

J is TRBJ1-6 and V is TRBV2; no firm D call. Trimming pared 5 bases from V and 5 bases from J, leaving 13 bases between. Germline V gene data show CDR1 as SNHLY and CDR2 as FYNNEI. The CDR3 length is 15 residues. The CDR3 region has the DNA TGTGCCAGCAGTACATACTCCGGAGATAATTCACCCCTCCACTTT. This encodes CASSTYSGDNSPLHF.

The V call is TRBV27, the J call TRBJ2-7, with TRBD2 matching 14 bases. This CDR3 contains 19 residues. With 0 bases clipped from V and 2 bases from J, the junction kept 9 bases outside the gene matches. Germline lookup yields CDR1 MNHEY and CDR2 SMNVEV (reference sequence). The chain's CDR3 is CASSLSMGLAGERAYEQYF. As DNA, the CDR3 is TGTGCCAGCAGTTTATCAATGGGACTAGCGGGGGAACGGGCCTACGAGCAGTACTTC.

This chain connects TRBV18 to TRBJ1-4, with TRBD1 matching 7 bases. After removal of 1 base from V and 0 bases from J, the junction contained 2 bases not matched to a gene. The CDR3 covers 16 residues. The V gene's germline CDR1 is KGHSH and CDR2 LQKENI. The CDR3 here is CASSPQGAATNEKLFF. DNA of the CDR3: TGTGCCAGCTCACCACAGGGGGCTGCAACTAATGAAAAACTGTTTTTT.

The V gene is TRBV7-3, the J gene TRBJ1-3; possible D gene TRBD1, 5 bases. The ends were cut back, 6 bases at V and 6 bases at J, with 12 bases in the middle. Germline V lookup: CDR1 SGHTA, CDR2 FQGTGA. The CDR3 is 13 residues long. CDR3 in DNA: TGTGCCAGCAGTACAGGCGTTGAAAACACCATATATTTT. It specifies CASSTGVENTIYF.

This rearrangement joins TRBV5-8 to TRBJ2-7, with 8 nucleotides matching TRBD1. The germline V gene encodes CDR1 SGHTS and CDR2 YDEGEE. J lost 1 base, V lost 0 bases, and 3 bases had no gene match. The CDR3 extends over 15 amino acids. The CDR3 DNA sequence: TGTGCCAGCAGCTTGGGGCAGGGGGCTTCCTACGAGCAGTACTTC. Its translation: CASSLGQGASYEQYF.

The chain is built from TRBV3-1 (or the pseudogene TRBV3-2) and TRBJ2-1; 7 bases are shared with TRBD1. J gave up 6 bases and V 0 bases, and 11 bases lay outside the gene matches. The CDR3 is 17 residues long. In germline, CDR1 is LGHDT, CDR2 YNNKEL (reference sequence). The CDR3 sequence: CASSQDETGSETNEQFF. CDR3 nucleotides: TGTGCCAGCAGCCAAGATGAGACAGGGAGCGAGACCAATGAGCAGTTCTTC.

V and J are TRBV11-2 and TRBJ2-1; 8 nucleotides align to TRBD2. CDR1 SGHAT and CDR2 FQNNGV come from the germline V gene. The CDR3 extends over 15 amino acids. Trimming at V came to 2 bases and at J to 3 bases, leaving 3 bases not matched to a gene. CDR3 coding DNA: TGTGCCAGCAGCTTACAACGGGGGGGCTACAATGAGCAGTTCTTC. This encodes CASSLQRGGYNEQFF.

The chain has TRBV6-5 and TRBJ1-6, with D tentatively TRBD1 (5 bases). The germline V and J ends were trimmed by 2 bases and 10 bases, with 6 bases remaining between them. This CDR3 region has 12 residues. Germline values: CDR1 MNHEY, CDR2 SVGAGI. CDR3 DNA: TGTGCCAGCAGTTACGGACAATCACCCCTCCACTTT. Translation: CASSYGQSPLHF.

The chain is built from TRBV7-8 and TRBJ2-2; 11 positions match TRBD2. This CDR3 region has 16 residues. Losses at the gene ends were 5 bases for V and 5 bases for J; bases not matched to a gene: 7. CDR1 is SGHVS and CDR2 is FQNEAQ in the germline V gene. CDR3 loop: CASSDGLAGRTGELFF. The CDR3 nucleotides are TGTGCCAGCAGCGACGGACTAGCGGGCCGGACCGGGGAGCTGTTTTTT.

The chain links TRBV5-4 to TRBJ2-5; D might be TRBD2 (5 bases). V dropped 4 bases and J dropped 0 bases, with 16 bases sitting between them. The CDR3 totals 16 residues. Germline V gene sequence: CDR1 SGHNT, CDR2 YYREEE (reference sequence). Here the CDR3 reads CASSPGLSNDQETQYF. The CDR3 nucleotides read TGTGCCAGCAGCCCTGGACTTTCAAACGACCAAGAGACCCAGTACTTC.

Points on this clone: The same CDR3 is also encoded by other DNA sequences in this sample. V and J are TRBV20-1 and TRBJ1-2, with D possibly matching TRBD1 (5 bases). The germline gives CDR1 DFQATT, CDR2 SNEGSKA (reference sequence). Trimming shortened V by 3 bases and J by 5 bases, and 7 bases separated the two germline ends. The CDR3 covers 11 residues. DNA of the CDR3: TGCAGTGCTAGCGGGGGTTATGGCTACACCTTC. Its translation is CSASGGYGYTF.

The rearrangement links TRBV27 to TRBJ2-5, with D hard to call. Trimming shortened V by 4 bases and J by 3 bases, and 18 bases separated the two germline ends. This CDR3 region has 16 residues. Germline assignment: CDR1 MNHEY and CDR2 SMNVEV (reference sequence). The CDR3 bases are TGTGCCAGCAGTTCCTATAGCTCCGGCCTCAAAGAGACCCAGTACTTC. Translated, it gives CASSSYSSGLKETQYF.

V is TRBV30 and J is TRBJ1-1, with D possibly TRBD1 on 5 matching bases. Per germline, CDR1 GTSNPN and CDR2 SVGIG (reference sequence). Deletions cut 4 bases from V and 0 bases from J, with 15 bases between. The CDR3 covers 15 residues. The CDR3 DNA follows: TGTGCCTGGAACTCATACGGGGGGGTGAACACTGAAGCTTTCTTT. This encodes CAWNSYGGVNTEAFF.

Here the CDR3 reads CASSLTAASEQYF. DNA for the CDR3: TGTGCCAGCAGCTTAACGGCGGCTTCCGAGCAGTACTTC. The V call is TRBV7-3, the J call TRBJ2-7, with D hard to call. Germline CDR1 is SGHTA and CDR2 is FQGTGA. V was cut by 0 bases and J by 6 bases, with 9 bases left in between. CDR3 length: 13 residues.

The rearrangement joins TRBV7-2 to TRBJ2-1, with 7 bases matching TRBD2. The CDR3 runs to 15 residues. The V gene end was trimmed by 0 bases and the J gene end by 4 bases; junction bases not matched to a gene: 3. Germline CDR1 is SGHTA and CDR2 is FQGNSA. Written as DNA, the CDR3 is TGTGCCAGCAGCTTAGCTGGAGCGGGGTACAATGAGCAGTTCTTC. It codes for CASSLAGAGYNEQFF.

This clone was observed a handful of times. J is TRBJ1-2 and V is TRBV9; 11 bases are shared with TRBD1. CDR1 SGDLS and CDR2 YYNGEE come from the germline V gene. The CDR3 length is 17 residues. J was trimmed by 5 bases and V by 3 bases; bases with no gene match: 12. The CDR3 is CASSAGTGGFGVYGYTF. CDR3 DNA sequence: TGTGCCAGCAGCGCTGGGACAGGGGGTTTTGGAGTTTATGGCTACACCTTC. The complete variable domain, with remaining parts taken from reference TRBV9 and TRBJ1-2, reads DSGVTQTPKHLITATGQRVTLRCSPRSGDLSVYWYQQSLDQGLQFLIQYYNGEERAKGNILERFSAQQFPDLHSELNLSSLELGDSALYFCASSAGTGGFGVYGYTFGSGTRLTVV.

This chain uses TRBV28 with TRBJ2-1; D is uncertain. CDR1 is MDHEN, CDR2 SYDVKM, per germline. V shed 1 base and J shed 10 bases, with 11 bases lying between them. This CDR3 has 13 amino acids. The CDR3 spells CASSLFALPEQFF. DNA for the CDR3: TGTGCCAGCAGTTTATTTGCCCTACCGGAGCAGTTCTTC. The variable domain in full, with the rest retrieved from reference TRBV28 and TRBJ2-1, is DVKVTQSSRYLVKRTGEKVFLECVQDMDHENMFWYRQDPGLGLRLIYFSYDVKMKEKGDIPEGYSVSREKKERFSLILESASTNQTSMYLCASSLFALPEQFFGPGTRLTVL.

This clone was counted once. The V gene is TRBV5-1, the J gene TRBJ1-1; 9 nucleotides align to TRBD1. Germline CDR1 and CDR2: SGHRS and YFSETQ. There are 15 residues in the CDR3. Trimming removed 1 base from V and 1 base from J; junction bases left unmatched: 2. In DNA form, the CDR3 reads TGCGCCAGCAGCTTGATGGGACAGGGGAACACTGAAGCTTTCTTT. Translating it yields CASSLMGQGNTEAFF.

CDR3 nucleotides: TGTGCCAGCAGCTCGGGACTAGCGGCCAATGAGCAGTTCTTC. Residues: CASSSGLAANEQFF. The V and J genes are TRBV13 and TRBJ2-1; 11 bases align to TRBD2. This CDR3 contains 14 residues. Germline lookup yields CDR1 PRHDT and CDR2 FYEKMQ (reference sequence). V lost 4 bases and J lost 6; bases outside the gene matches: 2.

This clone has just one count. The J gene is TRBJ1-1, the V gene TRBV2; no clear D. V gave up 7 bases and J gave up 3 bases, with 12 bases separating them. Germline V CDR1 and CDR2: SNHLY, FYNNEI. The CDR3 consists of 13 residues. Here the CDR3 reads CASIGVADTEAFF. In nucleotides, the CDR3 is TGTGCCAGCATCGGGGTAGCGGACACTGAAGCTTTCTTT.

This chain links TRBV5-6 with TRBJ2-2, with a possible D match to TRBD1 (6 bases). V lost 5 bases to trimming and J lost 1 base, with 15 bases between them. The CDR3 has 16 amino acids. From germline, CDR1 is SGHDT and CDR2 YYEEEE. This chain's CDR3 is CASRGRGRGNTGELFF. The CDR3 bases are TGTGCCAGCAGGGGCCGGGGCAGGGGGAACACCGGGGAGCTGTTTTTT.

J is TRBJ2-5 and V is TRBV2; a weak D match, TRBD2 (5 bases). V was clipped by 5 bases and J by 5 bases, with 15 bases between them. This CDR3 region has 14 residues. From germline, CDR1 is SNHLY and CDR2 FYNNEI. The CDR3 DNA follows: TGTGCCAGCAGTCCAACCTGGGAGCGGGAGACCCAGTACTTC. This encodes CASSPTWERETQYF.